This TCR beta chain was profiled in a study of OX40 agonist ivuxolimab in advanced cancers. Per germline, CDR1 SGHNT and CDR2 YYREEE (reference sequence). CDR3 length: 15 residues. The repertoire was sequenced with immunoSEQ multiplex PCR; TCRdb's copy has only in-frame clones and lacks some. Among approximately 71,000 clones, 84% were seen once, and the ten largest hold roughly 0.8%. In the case of this clone: Germline and junction disagree at one end, which may indicate a read error.

The sequences come from CD4+ or CD8+ T cells sorted from blood, collected in a trial of the OX40 agonist ivuxolimab. The rearrangement links TRBV5-4 to TRBJ2-1, with 8 bases lining up with TRBD2. This receptor was obtained from an adult with an advanced solid tumor such as melanoma, head and neck, liver or kidney cancer. CDR3: CASSLMERGWTSPVF. CDR3 DNA: TGTGCCAGCAGCTTGATGGAGCGGGGTTGGACTAGCCCCGTCTTC.